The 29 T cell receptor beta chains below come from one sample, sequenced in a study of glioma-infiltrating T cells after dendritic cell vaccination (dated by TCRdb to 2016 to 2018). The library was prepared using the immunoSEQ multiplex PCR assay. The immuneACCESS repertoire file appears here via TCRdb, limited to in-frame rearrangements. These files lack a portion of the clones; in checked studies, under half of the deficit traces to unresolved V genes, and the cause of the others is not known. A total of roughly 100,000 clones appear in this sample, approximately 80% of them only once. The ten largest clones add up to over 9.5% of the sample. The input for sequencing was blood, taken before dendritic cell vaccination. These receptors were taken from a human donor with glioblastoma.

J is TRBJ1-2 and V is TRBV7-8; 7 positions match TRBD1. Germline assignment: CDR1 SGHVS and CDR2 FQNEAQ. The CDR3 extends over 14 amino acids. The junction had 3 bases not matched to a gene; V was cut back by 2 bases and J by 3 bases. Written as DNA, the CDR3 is TGTGCCAGCAGCTTAAGGACAGGAGACTATGGCTACACCTTC. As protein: CASSLRTGDYGYTF.

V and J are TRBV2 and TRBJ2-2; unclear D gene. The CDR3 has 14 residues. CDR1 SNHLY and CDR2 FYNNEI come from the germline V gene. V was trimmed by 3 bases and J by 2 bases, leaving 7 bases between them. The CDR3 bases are TGTGCCAGCAGTGACCGGTTAAACACCGGGGAGCTGTTTTTT. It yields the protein CASSDRLNTGELFF.

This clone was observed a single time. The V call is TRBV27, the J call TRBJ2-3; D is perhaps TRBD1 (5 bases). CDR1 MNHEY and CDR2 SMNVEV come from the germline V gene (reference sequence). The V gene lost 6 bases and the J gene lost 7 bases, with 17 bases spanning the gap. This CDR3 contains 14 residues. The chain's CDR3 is CASRKGDSLHTQYF. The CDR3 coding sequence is TGTGCCAGCAGGAAAGGGGATAGTCTGCATACGCAGTATTTT.

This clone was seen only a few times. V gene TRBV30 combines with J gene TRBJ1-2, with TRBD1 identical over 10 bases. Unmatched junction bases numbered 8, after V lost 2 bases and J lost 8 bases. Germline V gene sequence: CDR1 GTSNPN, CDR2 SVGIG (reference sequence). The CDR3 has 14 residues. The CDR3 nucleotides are TGTGCCTGGAGTAAGACAGGGGGCTTGAGCGGCTACACCTTC. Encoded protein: CAWSKTGGLSGYTF.

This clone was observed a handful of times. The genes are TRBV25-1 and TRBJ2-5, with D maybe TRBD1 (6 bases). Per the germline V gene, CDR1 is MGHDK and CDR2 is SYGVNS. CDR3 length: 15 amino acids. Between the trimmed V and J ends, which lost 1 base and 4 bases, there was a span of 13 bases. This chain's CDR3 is CASSESTGPGETQYF. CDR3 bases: TGTGCCAGCAGTGAATCGACAGGCCCGGGAGAGACCCAGTACTTC.

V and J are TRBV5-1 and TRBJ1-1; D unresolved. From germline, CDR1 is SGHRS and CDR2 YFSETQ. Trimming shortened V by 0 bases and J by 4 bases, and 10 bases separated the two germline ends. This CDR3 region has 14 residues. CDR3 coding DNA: TGCGCCAGCAGCTTGGAGGGAGGAAGCACTGAAGCTTTCTTT. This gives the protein CASSLEGGSTEAFF.

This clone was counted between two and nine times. The CDR3 DNA follows: TGTGCCAGCAGCTTCTTATCCGGGACAGGAGCGGGAGGGGAAAAACTGTTTTTT. Its translation: CASSFLSGTGAGGEKLFF. The chain is built from TRBV5-5 and TRBJ1-4; 8 bases map to TRBD1. The V segment lost 2 bases and the J segment 8 bases; nucleotides outside the gene matches: 17. The CDR3 has 18 residues. Germline CDR1 SGHKS, CDR2 YYEKEE (reference sequence).

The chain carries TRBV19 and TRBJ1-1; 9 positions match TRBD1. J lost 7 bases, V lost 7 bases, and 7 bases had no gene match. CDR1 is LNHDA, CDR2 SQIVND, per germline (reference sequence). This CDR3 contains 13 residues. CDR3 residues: CASKRDREFEAFF. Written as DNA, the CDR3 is TGTGCCAGTAAAAGGGACAGGGAGTTTGAAGCTTTCTTT.

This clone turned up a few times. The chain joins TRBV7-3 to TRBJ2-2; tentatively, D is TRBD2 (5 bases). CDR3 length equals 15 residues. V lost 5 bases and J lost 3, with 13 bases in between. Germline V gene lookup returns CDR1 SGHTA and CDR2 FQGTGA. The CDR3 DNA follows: TGTGCCAGCAGCCCGGTGACCGGGGACACCGGGGAGCTGTTTTTT. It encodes CASSPVTGDTGELFF. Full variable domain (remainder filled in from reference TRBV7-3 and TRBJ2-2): GAGVSQTPSNKVTEKGKYVELRCDPISGHTALYWYRQSLGQGPEFLIYFQGTGAADDSGLPNDRFFAVRPEGSVSTLKIQRTERGDSAVYLCASSPVTGDTGELFFGEGSRLTVL.

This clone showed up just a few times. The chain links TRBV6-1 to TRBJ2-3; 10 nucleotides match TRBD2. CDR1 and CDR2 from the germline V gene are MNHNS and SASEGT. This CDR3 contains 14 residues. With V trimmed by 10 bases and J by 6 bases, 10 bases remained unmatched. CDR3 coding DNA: TGTGCCACCGCTCCCGTGACTAGCGGGGATACGCAGTATTTT. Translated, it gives CATAPVTSGDTQYF.

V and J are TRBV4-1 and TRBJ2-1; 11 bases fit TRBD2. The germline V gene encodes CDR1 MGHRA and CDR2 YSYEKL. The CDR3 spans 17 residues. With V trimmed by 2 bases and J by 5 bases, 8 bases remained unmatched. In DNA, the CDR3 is TGCGCCAGCAGCCAAATACTAGCGGGGGTGACTGACAATGAGCAGTTCTTC. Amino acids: CASSQILAGVTDNEQFF.

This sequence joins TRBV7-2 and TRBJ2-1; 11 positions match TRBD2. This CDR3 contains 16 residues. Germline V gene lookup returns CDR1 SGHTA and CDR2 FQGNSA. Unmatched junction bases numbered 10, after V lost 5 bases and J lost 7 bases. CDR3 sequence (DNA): TGTGCCAGCAGCCACACCATAGCGGGGGGGAGGAATGAGCAGTTCTTC. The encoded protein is CASSHTIAGGRNEQFF.

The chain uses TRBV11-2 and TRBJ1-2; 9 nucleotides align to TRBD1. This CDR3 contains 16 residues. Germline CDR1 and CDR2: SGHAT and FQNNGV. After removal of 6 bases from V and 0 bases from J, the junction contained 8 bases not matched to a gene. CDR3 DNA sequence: TGTGCCAGCAGGGCTAACAGGGGGCAACCTAACTATGGCTACACCTTC. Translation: CASRANRGQPNYGYTF. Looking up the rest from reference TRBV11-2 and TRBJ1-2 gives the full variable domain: EAGVAQSPRYKIIEKRQSVAFWCNPISGHATLYWYQQILGQGPKLLIQFQNNGVVDDSQLPKDRFSAERLKGVDSTLKIQPAKLEDSAVYLCASRANRGQPNYGYTFGSGTRLTVV.

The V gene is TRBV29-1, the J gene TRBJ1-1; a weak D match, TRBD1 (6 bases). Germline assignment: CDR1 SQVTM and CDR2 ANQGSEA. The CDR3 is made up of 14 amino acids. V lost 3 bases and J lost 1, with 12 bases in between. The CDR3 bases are TGCAGCGTTGATCCAGGGGCGTCGAACACTGAAGCTTTCTTT. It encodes CSVDPGASNTEAFF.

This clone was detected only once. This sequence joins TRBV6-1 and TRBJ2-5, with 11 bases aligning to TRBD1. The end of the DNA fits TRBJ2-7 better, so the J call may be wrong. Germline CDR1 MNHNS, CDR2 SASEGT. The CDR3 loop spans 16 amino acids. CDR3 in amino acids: CASSEVGTGGGNEQYF. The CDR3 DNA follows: TGTGCCAGCAGTGAAGTAGGGACAGGGGGAGGGAACGAGCAGTACTTC.

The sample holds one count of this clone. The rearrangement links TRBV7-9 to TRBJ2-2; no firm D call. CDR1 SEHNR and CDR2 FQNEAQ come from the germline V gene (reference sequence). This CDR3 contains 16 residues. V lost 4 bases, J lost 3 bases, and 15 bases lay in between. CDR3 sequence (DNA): TGTGCCAGCAGCTCCTCGTTCTTCGAGGACACCGGGGAGCTGTTTTTT. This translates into CASSSSFFEDTGELFF.

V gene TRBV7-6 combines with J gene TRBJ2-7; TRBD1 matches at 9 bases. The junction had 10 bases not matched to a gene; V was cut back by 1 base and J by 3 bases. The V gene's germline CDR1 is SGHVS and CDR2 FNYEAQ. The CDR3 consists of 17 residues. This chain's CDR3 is CASSLGEVGQGGYEQYF. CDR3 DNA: TGTGCCAGCAGCTTAGGTGAGGTGGGACAGGGAGGCTACGAGCAGTACTTC. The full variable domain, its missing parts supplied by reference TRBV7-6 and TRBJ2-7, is GAGVSQSPRYKVTKRGQDVALRCDPISGHVSLYWYRQALGQGPEFLTYFNYEAQQDKSGLPNDRFSAERPEGSISTLTIQRTEQRDSAMYRCASSLGEVGQGGYEQYFGPGTRLTVT.

CDR3 protein: CASSWTGGDEQYF. The CDR3 DNA reads TGTGCCAGCAGCTGGACAGGGGGAGACGAGCAGTACTTC. The V gene is TRBV7-9, the J gene TRBJ2-7; 10 bases map to TRBD1. V dropped 4 bases and J dropped 5; count of bases not matched to a gene: 2. Germline V gene lookup returns CDR1 SEHNR and CDR2 FQNEAQ (reference sequence). The length of the CDR3 is 13 residues.

CDR3 residues: CASSPGLIQNTEAFF. CDR3 bases: TGTGCCAGCAGTCCAGGACTGATCCAGAACACTGAAGCTTTCTTT. The chain joins TRBV6-5 to TRBJ1-1; no clear D. CDR1 is MNHEY, CDR2 SVGAGI, per germline. Between the trimmed V and J ends, which lost 5 bases and 1 base, there was a span of 14 bases. The length of the CDR3 is 15 residues.

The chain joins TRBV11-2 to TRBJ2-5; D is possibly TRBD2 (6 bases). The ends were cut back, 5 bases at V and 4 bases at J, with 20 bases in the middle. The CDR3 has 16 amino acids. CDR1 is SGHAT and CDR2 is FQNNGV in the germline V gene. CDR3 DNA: TGTGCCAGCAGCCCCATCGGGAGTTATCGGGCAGAGACCCAGTACTTC. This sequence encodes CASSPIGSYRAETQYF.

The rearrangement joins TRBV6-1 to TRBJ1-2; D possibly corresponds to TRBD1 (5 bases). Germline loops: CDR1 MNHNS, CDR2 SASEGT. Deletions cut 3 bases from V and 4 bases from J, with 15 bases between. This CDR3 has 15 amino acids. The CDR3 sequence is CASSEGGGYGYGYTF. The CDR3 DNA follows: TGTGCCAGCAGTGAGGGGGGGGGTTACGGCTATGGCTACACCTTC.

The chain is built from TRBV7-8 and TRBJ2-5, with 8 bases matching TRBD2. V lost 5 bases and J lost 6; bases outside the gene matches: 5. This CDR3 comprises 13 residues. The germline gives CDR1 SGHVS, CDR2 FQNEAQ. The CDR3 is CASSPRLAKTQYF. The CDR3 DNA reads TGTGCCAGCAGCCCTCGACTAGCGAAGACCCAGTACTTC.

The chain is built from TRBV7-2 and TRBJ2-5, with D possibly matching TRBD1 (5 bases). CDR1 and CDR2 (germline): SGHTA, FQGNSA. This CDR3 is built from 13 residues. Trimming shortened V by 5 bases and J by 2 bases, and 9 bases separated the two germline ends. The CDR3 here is CASSPRQQETQYF. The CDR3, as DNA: TGTGCCAGCAGCCCCAGACAGCAAGAGACCCAGTACTTC.

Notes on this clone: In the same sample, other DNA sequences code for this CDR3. DNA for the CDR3: TGTGCCAGCAGTCCAGGGACTAGCGGGGGGGGTGAGCAGTTCTTC. Protein: CASSPGTSGGGEQFF. V is TRBV27 and J is TRBJ2-1; 16 positions agree with TRBD2. Germline V lookup: CDR1 MNHEY, CDR2 SMNVEV (reference sequence). The J segment lost 9 bases and the V segment lost 5 bases, leaving 4 bases of the junction unmatched. This CDR3 is 15 amino acids long.

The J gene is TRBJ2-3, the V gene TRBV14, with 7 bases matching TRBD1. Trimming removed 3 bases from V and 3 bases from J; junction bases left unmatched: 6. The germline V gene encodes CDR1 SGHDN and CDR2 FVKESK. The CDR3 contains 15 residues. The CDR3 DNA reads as TGTGCCAGCAGCCATTTCCAGGGGGAGACAGATACGCAGTATTTT. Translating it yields CASSHFQGETDTQYF. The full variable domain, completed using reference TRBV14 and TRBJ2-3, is EAGVTQFPSHSVIEKGQTVTLRCDPISGHDNLYWYRRVMGKEIKFLLHFVKESKQDESGMPNNRFLAERTGGTYSTLKVQPAELEDSGVYFCASSHFQGETDTQYFGPGTRLTVL.

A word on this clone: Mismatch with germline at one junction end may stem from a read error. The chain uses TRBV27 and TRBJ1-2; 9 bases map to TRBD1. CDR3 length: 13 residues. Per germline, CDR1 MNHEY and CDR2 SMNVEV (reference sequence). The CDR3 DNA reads TGTGCCAGCAGTCCAGGTCTCGGGACAGGGCCATCCTTC. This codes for CASSPGLGTGPSF.

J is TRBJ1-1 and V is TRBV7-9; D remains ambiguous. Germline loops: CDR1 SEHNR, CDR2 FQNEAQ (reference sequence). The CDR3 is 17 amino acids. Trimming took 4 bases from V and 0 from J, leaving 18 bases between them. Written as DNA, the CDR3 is TGTGCCAGCAGCTCCCGACCCGGGAGGGTTCTGAACACTGAAGCTTTCTTT. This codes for CASSSRPGRVLNTEAFF.

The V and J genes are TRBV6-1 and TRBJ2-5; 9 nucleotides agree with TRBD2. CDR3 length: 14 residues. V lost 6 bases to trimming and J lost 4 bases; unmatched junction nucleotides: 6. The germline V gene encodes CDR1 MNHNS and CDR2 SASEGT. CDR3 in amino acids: CASRVAGAGETQYF. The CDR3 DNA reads TGTGCCAGCAGGGTAGCGGGGGCCGGAGAGACCCAGTACTTC.

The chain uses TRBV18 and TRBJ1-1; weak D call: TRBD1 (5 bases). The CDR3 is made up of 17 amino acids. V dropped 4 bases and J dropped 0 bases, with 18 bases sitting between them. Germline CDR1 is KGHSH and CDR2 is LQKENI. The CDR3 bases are TGTGCCAGCTCACGAGTCCAGGGCTCCCAAGTGAACACTGAAGCTTTCTTT. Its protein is CASSRVQGSQVNTEAFF.